This TCR beta chain was captured by sequencing in a study of cytomegalovirus exposure and HLA in healthy donors (dated by TCRdb to about 2017). Concerning the study at large: An earlier analysis of approximately 590 of the donors reported approximately 270 Gb of sequence data and approximately 110 million unique TCR beta sequences from about 200 million T cells. An early release covering roughly 640 HLA-typed donors comprised 250 to 350 gigabases of sequencing data and about 90 million unique TCR sequences. Of the 398 genotyped donors, about 80% fell in the genetic ancestry cluster associated with self-reported Caucasian donors. The aim of the study was to test whether cataloging public T cell receptors could identify signatures of past pathogen exposure. The study profiled the T cell repertoires of under 850 subjects by immunosequencing and related them to cytomegalovirus serostatus. Along with the roughly 710-subject first cohort, a separate validation cohort of approximately 110 different subjects was used. To predict cytomegalovirus infection status, the study brought together high-throughput TCR immunosequencing, statistical association of individual TCRs with disease status, and machine learning. A later analysis re-analyzed previously published TCR beta repertoires from about 730 donors and added high-resolution HLA genotyping to study TCR occurrence patterns. Rather than using new phenotypic data, the later analysis identified candidate immune exposures from TCR beta sequences and from how often those sequences occurred across donors. An earlier analysis of around 540 of the donors applied high-throughput TCR beta sequencing to assess whether each TCR beta V gene segment acted as functional or pseudogenic. Donor age, sex, ethnicity and CMV serostatus were compiled together with the repertoire data. A later genetic analysis took genome-wide SNP genotypes for about three fifths of the 666 donors and used that subset as a discovery cohort. All discovery cohort repertoires had been generated on a single sequencing platform. HLA typing covered class I and class II loci at four-digit resolution. The number of donors typed differed by locus, with 629-630 for A, B, C, DRB1 and DQB1, roughly 550 for DQA1, some 570 for DPA1, and some 450 for DPB1. Because of strong linkage in the cohort, five DR-DQ haplotypes were treated as single units for association and clustering. Across approximately 400 genotyped donors of the cohort, an average of about 240,000 unique TCR beta nucleotide sequences per donor were sequenced, and around 19% of those sequences were non-productive.

Comments on this clone: It has no known antigen specificity. No base quality information exists; no much larger clone differs at one position.

Study-wide conclusions, independent of this receptor: A later analysis found that most CMV-associated TCR beta chains appeared HLA-restricted, with HLA associations seemingly driven largely by CMV exposure. A later analysis found that TCR association rates varied across HLA loci, with DRB1 alleles showing the most associated TCRs and HLA-C alleles the fewest. The study gave a list of 150 to 200 TCR beta chains associated with cytomegalovirus. Because some donors lacked HLA typing at each locus, the association tests relied only on the typed subset. The presence/absence analyses assumed that sequencing depth was roughly uniform across donors, and that assumption may not be true. A further reported finding was that TCR beta sequences accurately predicted the HLA-A and HLA-B alleles for most subjects in the first cohort. A few of the identified cytomegalovirus-associated TCR beta chains were confirmed in vitro to be specific for cytomegalovirus antigens. A group of highly shared sequence variants was considered likely to be a technical artifact of the sequencing pipeline. In a later analysis, HLA-associated TCR beta chains showed more clonal expansion and lower generation probabilities than non-associated chains that were equally common. Because counts were too low, about 18 rarely observed V segments, including chromosome 9 orphons, were excluded from the earlier analysis of 500 to 700 of the donors. Correlated functional status among segregating V segments might be attributable to linkage disequilibrium, but an unknown experimental factor could not be ruled out. It was suggested by the authors that the approach could potentially be generalized to other disease states and immunological phenotypes. Some IMGT-functional V segments, including TRBV6-2 and TRBV6-3, could not be told apart with the 87-base-pair reads, so those segments were excluded. Compared with the approximately 700-donor mean, donors in an Asian-associated ancestry cluster had fewer N-insertions in productive TCRs, according to a later genetic analysis. When HLA alleles, especially DR and DQ, strongly co-occurred, TCR associations were difficult to assign to individual alleles. In both the original and validation cohorts, the classifier was reported to diagnose cytomegalovirus status with high specificity and sensitivity. The cohort was sequenced for TCR beta chains only, and without alpha or paired-chain data the features that could be detected were limited. An earlier analysis of approximately 530 of the donors showed that most TCR beta V segments appeared in productive rearrangements either about 90% or about 30% of the time, which broadly matched IMGT annotations. A later analysis reported that several top co-occurrence clusters appeared linked to parvovirus B19, influenza, CMV and Epstein-Barr virus. In a later genetic analysis, a missense DCLRE1C variant was associated with V-gene and J-gene trimming of TCR beta chains, and the association was replicated in an independent cohort. Immune exposure information for the cohort was limited to CMV serostatus. Specific HLA alleles were associated with 15,000 to 20,000 TCR beta sequences at a false discovery rate of 0.05 in a later analysis. Most TCR sequences were seen in very few donors, while some public TCRs were found in many individuals.

The CDR3 runs 15 amino acids, cysteine and phenylalanine included. CDR3 DNA is the only sequence kept; it has 45 bases, read in frame from the first base. The germline V gene (reference sequence) gives CDR1 as LNHDA and CDR2 as SQIVND. V is cut by 3 bases and J by 5 bases, and the space between the germline ends is 16 bases. Library preparation employed the immunoSEQ multiplex PCR assay. For the multiplex PCR, a mixture combining 60 forward primers for TCR Vbeta segments and 13 reverse primers for TCR Jbeta segments was used. Amplification of the CDR3 region of rearranged TCR beta genes was performed with a multiplex PCR assay on genomic DNA. Amplified TCR beta libraries were sequenced as 87-base-pair reads on the Illumina HiSeq System. The study's processing was this. A later analysis tallied approximately 87 million unique TCR beta chains across the 550 to 850 repertoires, and roughly 11 million of those chains were shared by two or more donors. A nearest-neighbor algorithm error-corrected the raw reads and collapsed the reads into unique sequences, merging closely related sequences to remove PCR and sequencing errors. Alignment of CDR3 sequences to IMGT reference sequences was used to assign V, D and J gene segments. For a sequence to be retained, at least a six-nucleotide match to both a V gene segment and a J gene segment was required. A rearrangement was called productive if the CDR3 had no stop codons and remained in frame with V and J, and every other rearrangement was called non-productive. Following IMGT convention, CDR3 was defined as the stretch from the second conserved V-encoded cysteine up to the conserved J-encoded phenylalanine. The earlier analysis of 450 to 750 of the donors excluded any sequence lacking an unambiguous match to a single V gene segment. An earlier analysis of 500 to 700 of the donors classified V segments as functional when productive rearrangements were above 56.7% and as segregating when the standard deviation between donors was above 5%. To diagnose cytomegalovirus status from the catalog of TCR beta chain sequences, a statistical classification framework was built. A later analysis assigned V and J genes by comparing TCR nucleotide sequences with IMGT/GENE-DB human TR gene sequences. Using the TCRdist pipeline, a later analysis assigned CDR3 sequences along with most-parsimonious VDJ recombination scenarios. In a later analysis, each TCR beta chain was defined by its CDR3 amino acid sequence together with its V-gene family, and reads without a unique V-gene family were excluded. As a way to deal with suspected cross-contamination and a sequencing artifact, a later analysis dropped nearly 600 nucleotide sequences that were highly shared and had low generation probability. For each public chain, a later analysis derived a clonal expansion index from normalized ranks of inferred template counts within each repertoire. Generation probabilities in a later analysis came from a VDJ recombination model fitted to out-of-frame rearrangements, and those results were checked against IGoR. In a later analysis, TCR-TCR, TCR-HLA and TCR-CMV co-occurrence was scored with hypergeometric tests, and a repertoire-size bias correction was applied to TCR pairs. To estimate false discovery rates, a later analysis permuted the HLA or CMV assignments 20 times. A later analysis grouped co-occurring TCRs with DBSCAN, adding TCRdist sequence similarity when clustering within HLA-allele-positive subsets. Co-occurrence clustering excluded repertoires with fewer than 30,000 or more than 120,000 public chains, plus five with anomalous nucleotide sharing. As stored in TCRdb, this immuneACCESS dataset retains in-frame rearrangements with V and J assigned. A fraction of the clones does not appear; measured against another copy, unresolved V genes explain less than half of the discrepancy, and the remainder lacks a known reason. From that table come the V and J calls and clone size; the DNA was used to work out D and trimming. The sample has around 97,000 clones on record, around a tenth of them singletons. The ten largest clones add up to 4.5% to 6.5% of the sample.

The cohort was made up of 500 to 800 healthy bone marrow donors. At the time of sampling, all cohort members were nominally healthy, though unrecorded immune exposures were likely present. The donor was CMV seropositive and was included in the group of around 300 seropositive cohort members. A peripheral blood sample was provided by each donor, and peripheral blood mononuclear cells were used for TCR beta sequencing. The Qiagen DNeasy Blood Extraction Kit was used to extract genomic DNA from the blood cell samples. The chain couples TRBV19 to TRBJ1-2, with no confident D gene call. The clonotype comes from a man between 45 and 60 years old in good health and CMV-seropositive. Sequenced input: PBMCs. For the CDR3, the sequence is CASSIVQPGIYGYTF. The nucleotide sequence reads TGTGCCAGTAGTATCGTTCAACCCGGGATTTATGGCTACACCTTC.